This T cell receptor beta chain was obtained from a study of T-cell memory formation after mild COVID-19. Study overall: TCR clusters mostly belonged to single donors. Whole-study findings and limits: Researchers found some responding clones in pre-infection memory, a sign that cross-reactive memory joined. The study found contracting CD4+ clones mainly in CM and EM and contracting CD8+ clones in EMRA.

Germline-derived CDR1 and CDR2 are MNHEY and SVGEGT. This CDR3 spans 16 amino acids. Trimming took 6 bases from V and 1 from J; bases not matched to a gene: 6. Sample barcodes and UMIs were carried by the TCR alpha and TCR beta cDNA libraries that 5'RACE generated with constant-segment primers. MiXCR was run by TCRdb on the 5' RACE reads, yielding one entry per CDR3 protein. The table shows 250,000 to 350,000 distinct CDR3 sequences, with 15% to 20% occurring only once. A few counts support this clonotype. Its target is not known. V gene TRBV6-2 or TRBV6-3 combines with J gene TRBJ2-1; 10 nucleotides line up with TRBD1. Specimen: PBMCs or a T cell subset sorted from them (not recorded which). The clonotype was recovered from a man in his late teens or twenties who had mild COVID-19 (a few samples of this study predate the infection). Cell type and time point are not known. The DNA for the CDR3 is TGTGCCAGCAGAACCGGGACAGGGGAATCCTACAATGAGCAGTTCTTC. Its translation is CASRTGTGESYNEQFF.